These T cell receptor beta chains were read from a single sample in a study of STAT5B mutations in CD4+ large granular lymphocyte leukemia. Profiling relied on immunoSEQ multiplex PCR, and the TCRdb table lists in-frame clones only, not all of them. The sample includes approximately 30,000 clones, about 77% seen only once; the top ten take 3% to 3.5%. The sequenced sample consisted of CD4+ T cells from blood buffy coats. The receptors were sampled from a human donor in good health. CDR3s include the opening cysteine and the closing phenylalanine or tryptophan.

V,J,CDR3
TRBV7-2,TRBJ2-1,CASSLGQGFYNEQFF
TRBV19,TRBJ1-1,CASSTQGATEAFF
TRBV2,TRBJ2-7,CAIPGQEGLEQYF
TRBV7-2,TRBJ1-5,CASSFSGRGINQPQHF
TRBV9,TRBJ2-2,CASSVGLGGTGELFF
TRBV5-4,TRBJ2-3,CATSQYKLVSDTQYF
TRBV11-2,TRBJ1-1,CASSLYIRRQEAFF
TRBV30,TRBJ1-3,CAESGGDGNTIYF
TRBV5-4,TRBJ1-4,CASSQTGGGNEKLFF
TRBV9,TRBJ2-3,CASSTTMDGFTDTQYF
TRBV5-4,TRBJ2-7,CASSWSGRPSYEQYF
TRBV15,TRBJ2-3,CATSRDIRTSGSLADTQYF
TRBV6-6,TRBJ1-2,CASSPGQTVYGYTF
TRBV7-2,TRBJ1-6,CASSSAGTGRGSPLHF
TRBV7-2,TRBJ2-1,CASSPSGTWYNEQFF
TRBV29-1,TRBJ2-7,CSVQGTGGAYEQYF
TRBV29-1,TRBJ1-1,CSVSKNTEAFF
TRBV7-2,TRBJ2-1,CASSFLSVSGLDNEQFF
TRBV30,TRBJ2-2,CAWSLLAGKNTGELFF
TRBV30,TRBJ2-5,CAWSRDTRAGDTETQYF
TRBV5-1,TRBJ1-4,CASSPQGGPYNEKLFF
TRBV7-2,TRBJ1-2,CASSLFRTGYTF
TRBV18,TRBJ2-7,CASSLGTLPYEQYF
TRBV21-1,TRBJ2-1,CASSLGGLAALGSYNEQFF
TRBV7-8,TRBJ2-1,CASSLAREGEQFF
TRBV5-5,TRBJ2-2,CASSYQRGNTGELFF
TRBV5-1,TRBJ1-6,CASSPGQNQNSPLHF
TRBV2,TRBJ2-2,CASSGMNTGELFF
TRBV19,TRBJ1-2,CASSIGTGIENYGYTF
TRBV5-1,TRBJ2-5,CASSSSPGTQYF
TRBV6-5,TRBJ1-4,CASRGTLATNEKLFF
TRBV7-2,TRBJ1-6,CASSLLGYNSPLHF
TRBV5-4,TRBJ2-1,CASSKGQGAYNEQFF
TRBV19,TRBJ2-3,CASSRGGSGTDTQYF
TRBV6-5,TRBJ1-5,CASSYRGNQPQHF
TRBV5-5,TRBJ1-5,CASSSQGRNQPQHF
TRBV19,TRBJ1-3,CASSYQGTGNTIYF
TRBV4-3,TRBJ1-4,CASSHIQGTGDEKLFF
TRBV27,TRBJ1-2,CASSFQGASNYGYTF
TRBV5-1,TRBJ1-4,CASSWVGGENEKLFF
TRBV27,TRBJ2-7,CASSLASSGYEQYF
TRBV6-1,TRBJ2-5,CASSESVGGRGETQYF
TRBV9,TRBJ2-2,CASSVASGSWTGELFF
TRBV10-1,TRBJ2-7,CASIHREIYEQYF
TRBV28,TRBJ2-1,CASSSRSGRAGGHEQFF
TRBV29-1,TRBJ2-5,CSVGTAGRETQYF
TRBV27,TRBJ2-2,CASSLSIGLANTGELFF
TRBV30,TRBJ1-5,CAWNKGGAGNQPQHF
TRBV5-1,TRBJ1-4,CASSPGQTELLFF
TRBV19,TRBJ2-5,CASSTQRLAGQETQYF
TRBV5-6,TRBJ2-2,CASSQIGTSGKTGELFF
TRBV5-1,TRBJ2-3,CASSFIAGGLTDTQYF
TRBV7-8,TRBJ2-7,CASGGDRGLEQYF
TRBV19,TRBJ2-7,CASAFREFGEQYF
TRBV29-1,TRBJ1-3,CSVEWTGGRGNTIYF
TRBV30,TRBJ1-5,CAWSAGGTRQPQHF
TRBV7-9,TRBJ1-2,CASSLAQGNNYGYTF
TRBV5-4,TRBJ1-2,CASSLFSGDYGYTF
TRBV7-7,TRBJ1-1,CAQQMTVEAFF